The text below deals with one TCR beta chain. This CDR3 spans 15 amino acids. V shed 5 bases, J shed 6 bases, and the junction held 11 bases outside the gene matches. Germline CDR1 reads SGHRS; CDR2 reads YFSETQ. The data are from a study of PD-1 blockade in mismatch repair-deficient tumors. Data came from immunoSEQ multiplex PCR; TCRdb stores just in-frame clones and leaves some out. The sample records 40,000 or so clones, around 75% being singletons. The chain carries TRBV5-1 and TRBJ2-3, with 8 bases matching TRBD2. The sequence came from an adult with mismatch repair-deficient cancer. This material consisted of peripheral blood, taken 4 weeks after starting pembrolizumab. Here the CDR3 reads CASRPTSASMDTQYF. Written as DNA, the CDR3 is TGCGCCAGCAGACCGACTAGCGCGAGCATGGATACGCAGTATTTT.